This TCR beta chain was documented in a study of cytomegalovirus exposure and HLA in healthy donors (dated by TCRdb to about 2017). A note on the overall study: In an earlier analysis of around 540 of the donors, under 300 Gb of sequence data and approximately 120 million unique TCR beta sequences from some 170 million T cells were reported. A separate validation cohort of 100 to 150 different subjects was used in addition to the roughly 620-subject first cohort. All discovery cohort repertoires had been generated on a single sequencing platform. Both class I and class II loci were covered by HLA typing, at four-digit resolution. Genome-wide SNP genotypes for about 65% of the roughly 700 donors were used in a later genetic analysis, which treated that subset as a discovery cohort. The study was designed to test whether signatures of past pathogen exposure could be identified by cataloging public T cell receptors. An earlier analysis of around 540 of the donors applied high-throughput TCR beta sequencing to assess whether each TCR beta V gene segment acted as functional or pseudogenic. Because of strong linkage in the cohort, roughly five DR-DQ haplotypes were treated as single units for association and clustering. Rather than using new phenotypic data, the later analysis identified candidate immune exposures from TCR beta sequences and from how often those sequences occurred across donors. The study used immunosequencing to profile the T cell repertoires of more than 650 subjects and linked those repertoires to cytomegalovirus serostatus. Donor age, sex, ethnicity and CMV serostatus were compiled together with the repertoire data. On average, around 200,000 unique TCR beta nucleotide sequences were sequenced per donor among a few hundred genotyped donors of the cohort, with around 19% of those sequences being non-productive. Roughly 310 gigabases of sequencing data and approximately 84 million unique TCR sequences were included in an early release covering about 600 HLA-typed donors. The number of donors typed differed by locus, with 629-630 for A, B, C, DRB1 and DQB1, around 500 for DQA1, 600 to 610 for DPA1, and 472 for DPB1. The study combined high-throughput TCR immunosequencing, statistical association of individual TCRs with disease status, and machine learning to predict cytomegalovirus infection status. In a later analysis, previously published TCR beta repertoires from 550 to 700 donors were re-analyzed and high-resolution HLA genotyping was added so that TCR occurrence patterns could be studied. The genetic ancestry cluster associated with self-reported Caucasian donors included about 81% of the 350 to 500 genotyped donors. On the study overall, not on this receptor specifically: Only TCR beta chains were sequenced in this cohort, and the absence of alpha or paired-chain data limited detectable features. A later analysis found that TCR association rates varied across HLA loci, with DRB1 alleles showing the most associated TCRs and HLA-C alleles the fewest. When HLA alleles, especially DR and DQ, strongly co-occurred, TCR associations were difficult to assign to individual alleles. In the study, 150 to 200 TCR beta chains were listed as associated with cytomegalovirus. Sequencing depth was assumed to be roughly uniform across donors in the presence/absence analyses, though that assumption may not hold. In a later genetic analysis, fewer N-insertions in productive TCRs were reported among donors in an Asian-associated ancestry cluster than the roughly 700-donor mean. Because the 87-base-pair reads could not distinguish some IMGT-functional V segments, including TRBV6-2 and TRBV6-3, those segments were excluded. In a later analysis, several top co-occurrence clusters were reported to appear linked to parvovirus B19, influenza, CMV and Epstein-Barr virus. A further reported finding was that TCR beta sequences accurately predicted the HLA-A and HLA-B alleles for most subjects in the first cohort. A later analysis found that HLA-associated TCR beta chains were more clonally expanded and had lower generation probabilities than equally common non-associated chains. HLA typing was unavailable for some donors at each locus, so association tests used only the typed subset. The authors suggested that the approach could potentially be extended to other disease states and immunological phenotypes. A later analysis associated roughly 17,000 TCR beta sequences with specific HLA alleles at a false discovery rate of 0.05. In vitro tests confirmed that a few of the cytomegalovirus-associated TCR beta chains recognize cytomegalovirus antigens. Broadly in line with IMGT annotations, most TCR beta V segments showed up in productive rearrangements about 90% or about 30% of the time in an earlier analysis of 450 to 600 of the donors. V-gene and J-gene trimming of TCR beta chains was associated with a missense DCLRE1C variant in a later genetic analysis, and the association was replicated in an independent cohort. In a later analysis, most CMV-associated TCR beta chains were found to appear HLA-restricted, with HLA associations seemingly driven largely by CMV exposure. For the cohort, immune exposure information was limited to CMV serostatus. Correlated functional status among segregating V segments might be attributable to linkage disequilibrium, but an unknown experimental factor could not be ruled out. Across donors, most TCR sequences were observed very rarely, whereas some public TCRs were present in many individuals. Because counts were too low, 15 to 20 rarely observed V segments, including chromosome 9 orphons, were excluded from the earlier analysis of 587 of the donors. A cluster of highly shared sequence variants was judged likely to represent a technical artifact of the sequencing pipeline. Cytomegalovirus status was reported to be diagnosed by the classifier with high specificity and sensitivity in both the original and validation cohorts.

Libraries were constructed by the immunoSEQ multiplex PCR assay. For the multiplex PCR, a mixture combining 60 forward primers for TCR Vbeta segments and 13 reverse primers for TCR Jbeta segments was used. A multiplex PCR assay on genomic DNA amplified the CDR3 region of rearranged TCR beta genes. On the Illumina HiSeq System, the amplified TCR beta libraries were sequenced as 87-base-pair reads. Per the authors' processing: A later analysis counted about 80 million unique TCR beta chains across the approximately 700 repertoires, and around 9.9 million of these chains were shared by at least two donors. A nearest-neighbor algorithm error-corrected the raw reads and collapsed the reads into unique sequences, merging closely related sequences to remove PCR and sequencing errors. To assign V, D and J gene segments, CDR3 sequences were aligned to IMGT reference sequences. For a sequence to be retained, a match of at least six nucleotides to both a V gene segment and a J gene segment was required. A rearrangement counted as productive if the CDR3 had no stop codons and remained in frame with V and J, and every other rearrangement counted as non-productive. CDR3 was defined by IMGT convention, running from the second conserved V-encoded cysteine to the conserved J-encoded phenylalanine. The earlier analysis of about 590 of the donors excluded sequences that lacked an unambiguous match to a single V gene segment. In an earlier analysis of around 590 of the donors, a V segment was called functional when productive rearrangements were above 56.7%, and segregating when the standard deviation between donors exceeded 5%. A statistical classification framework was built to diagnose cytomegalovirus status from the catalog of TCR beta chain sequences. A later analysis assigned V and J genes by comparing TCR nucleotide sequences with IMGT/GENE-DB human TR gene sequences. Using the TCRdist pipeline, a later analysis assigned CDR3 sequences along with most-parsimonious VDJ recombination scenarios. In a later analysis, each TCR beta chain was defined by its CDR3 amino acid sequence together with its V-gene family, and reads lacking a unique V-gene family were excluded. To address suspected cross-contamination and a sequencing artifact, a later analysis removed approximately 590 highly shared, low-generation-probability nucleotide sequences. In a later analysis, a clonal expansion index was calculated for each public chain from normalized within-repertoire ranks of inferred template counts. In a later analysis, generation probabilities were computed with a VDJ recombination model fitted to out-of-frame rearrangements, and the resulting probabilities were checked against IGoR. In a later analysis, TCR-TCR, TCR-HLA and TCR-CMV co-occurrence was scored with hypergeometric tests, and a repertoire-size bias correction was applied to TCR pairs. A later analysis estimated false discovery rates by permuting HLA or CMV assignments 20 times. In a later analysis, co-occurring TCRs were grouped using DBSCAN, and TCRdist sequence similarity was added for clustering within HLA-allele-positive subsets. For co-occurrence clustering, repertoires with fewer than 30,000 or more than 120,000 public chains were excluded, along with a handful of repertoires with anomalous nucleotide sharing. TCRdb retrieved this table from immuneACCESS and kept in-frame rearrangements only. Not all clones are present; in checked studies, unresolved V genes account for under half, and no reason is known for the remainder. The V and J calls and the clone size are those of that table, but D and trimming were determined from the DNA. The sample yields under 200,000 clones; roughly 79% were counted once. Of the sample, around 15% is held by the ten largest clones.

Its CDR3 holds 15 amino acids, cysteine through phenylalanine. Just CDR3 DNA is preserved here, 45 bases in frame from base 1. A distance of 19 bases separates the germline ends of V and J, which lose 8 bases and 5 bases respectively. Per the germline V gene, MNHNS is the CDR1 and SASEGT is the CDR2. The cohort was made up of approximately 670 healthy bone marrow donors. At the time of sampling, every cohort member was nominally healthy, though immune exposures that went unrecorded were likely present. The donor was CMV seropositive and belonged to the group of about 290 seropositive cohort members. A peripheral blood sample was provided by each donor, and peripheral blood mononuclear cells were used for TCR beta sequencing. Genomic DNA was extracted from the blood cell samples with the Qiagen DNeasy Blood Extraction Kit. Of note for this clone: Its target antigen remains unknown. The record has no base qualities; no much larger clone is one base away.

The sequence came from a man between 45 and 60 years old in good health and CMV-seropositive. Sequencing was performed on PBMCs. Here the chain combines TRBV6-1 and TRBJ1-5; 6 matching bases give a weak D call of TRBD1. This receptor has the CDR3 CASRAGYREDQPQHF. The nucleotide sequence reads TGTGCCAGCCGGGCCGGTTACAGGGAAGATCAGCCCCAGCATTTT.